The 24 T cell receptor beta chains given below trace back to one sample, sequenced in a study of blood T cells in healthy people across ages. Sample-barcoded 5' priming and a J-beta primer mix drove a second PCR of about 6 to 12 cycles. One entry per CDR3 protein, called by TCRdb with MiXCR from the 5' RACE reads. The sample holds some 1 million distinct CDR3 sequences; 40% to 55% are singletons and the top ten take around 18%. Sequenced material: blood. All receptors derive from a woman aged 55 to 70 in good health.

The sample holds a few counts of this clonotype. The gene calls are TRBV27 and TRBJ2-7, with TRBD1 identical over 8 bases. Germline V gene lookup returns CDR1 MNHEY and CDR2 SMNVEV (reference sequence). Trimming removed 6 bases from V and 6 bases from J; junction bases left unmatched: 7. This CDR3 has 13 amino acids. CDR3 DNA sequence: TGTGCCAGCAGGGAGACAGGGGACCTCGAGCAGTACTTC. As protein: CASRETGDLEQYF.

This rearrangement joins TRBV10-3 to TRBJ2-5; no definite D call. Germline CDR1 and CDR2: ENHRY and SYGVKD. This CDR3 is 14 amino acids long. Trimming left V 4 bases short and J 11 bases short, with 20 bases between. CDR3 DNA: TGTGCCATCAGTGTGACGGCAAATTCCGAGGAGCAGTACTTC. Protein sequence: CAISVTANSEEQYF.

The V call is TRBV7-9, the J call TRBJ2-7, with D possibly TRBD2 on 6 matching bases. Trimming left V 3 bases short and J 7 bases short, with 22 bases between. Per germline, CDR1 SEHNR and CDR2 FQNEAQ (reference sequence). This CDR3 contains 16 residues. CDR3 nucleotides: TGTGCCAGCAGCTTTAGGAGGGTAGGGTCATACAATGAGCAGTACTTC. Protein product: CASSFRRVGSYNEQYF.

The table lists this clonotype with a few counts. The chain has TRBV12-3 or TRBV12-4 and TRBJ2-3, with 10 bases matching TRBD1. V lost 3 bases, J lost 7 bases, and 10 bases stayed unmatched. CDR3 size: 16 residues. CDR3 in DNA: TGTGCCAGCAGTTTCGGGATGGGACAGGGGTTGCATACGCAGTATTTT. It yields the protein CASSFGMGQGLHTQYF.

The V call is TRBV28, the J call TRBJ1-2, with TRBD1 identical over 7 bases. Germline V gives CDR1 MDHEN, CDR2 SYDVKM. The CDR3 consists of 13 residues. CDR3 loop: CATTTGTVGGYTF. CDR3 bases: TGTGCTACCACCACCGGGACAGTGGGCGGCTACACCTTC.

This chain joins TRBV28 and TRBJ2-7, with D possibly being TRBD1 or TRBD2 (6 bases each). Looked up from germline, CDR1 is MDHEN and CDR2 is SYDVKM. V lost 7 bases and J 6 bases, leaving 16 bases between the germline ends. The CDR3 sequence is 13 residues long. CDR3 in amino acids: CASTVGGGREQYF. The DNA of the CDR3 is TGTGCCAGCACGGTGGGGGGCGGGCGCGAGCAGTACTTC.

This clonotype appeared a single time. This chain links TRBV7-2 with TRBJ2-3; 11 bases map to TRBD2. J was trimmed by 6 bases and V by 2 bases; bases with no gene match: 7. Germline values: CDR1 SGHTA, CDR2 FQGNSA. The CDR3 runs 16 residues. CDR3 nucleotide sequence: TGTGCCAGCAGCTTAAGACTAGCGGGGAGATCCGATACGCAGTATTTT. It specifies CASSLRLAGRSDTQYF.

V gene TRBV4-1 combines with J gene TRBJ2-1; D is undetermined. V was pared by 1 base and J by 6 bases, with 7 bases between. The CDR3 loop spans 13 amino acids. The germline V gene encodes CDR1 MGHRA and CDR2 YSYEKL. The CDR3, as DNA: TGCGCCAGCAGCCAAGGACCAATCAATGAGCAGTTCTTC. This gives the protein CASSQGPINEQFF.

The V gene is TRBV7-7, the J gene TRBJ2-1; TRBD2 matches 9 bases. CDR1 and CDR2 from the germline V gene are SSHAT and FNYEAQ (reference sequence). The CDR3 loop spans 15 amino acids. Trimming took 6 bases from V and 5 from J; bases not matched to a gene: 8. The CDR3 sequence is CASSSTSGGNNEQFF. The CDR3 bases are TGTGCCAGCAGTTCGACTAGCGGAGGTAACAATGAGCAGTTCTTC.

This rearrangement joins TRBV20-1 to TRBJ2-7, with TRBD2 identical over 8 bases. CDR1 and CDR2 from the germline V gene are DFQATT and SNEGSKA (reference sequence). Unmatched junction bases numbered 7, after V lost 0 bases and J lost 6 bases. This CDR3 has 14 residues. This CDR3 is CSARESAGVVEQYF. As DNA, the CDR3 is TGCAGTGCTAGAGAGTCAGCGGGAGTTGTCGAGCAGTACTTC.

The rearrangement uses TRBV24-1 and TRBJ2-7, with 8 bases aligning to TRBD1. This CDR3 has 16 amino acids. The junction had 10 bases not matched to a gene; V was cut back by 4 bases and J by 3 bases. Germline-derived CDR1 and CDR2 are KGHDR and SFDVKD. The CDR3 coding sequence is TGTGCCACCAGTGACCGCGGACAGGGCAGAGTCTACGAGCAGTACTTC. Translation gives CATSDRGQGRVYEQYF.

The J gene is TRBJ1-5, the V gene TRBV11-2; no clear D. V lost 0 bases and J 6 bases, leaving 12 bases between the germline ends. Germline V gene lookup returns CDR1 SGHAT and CDR2 FQNNGV. The CDR3 covers 15 residues. The CDR3 reads CASSLDATPLQPQHF. The CDR3 coding sequence is TGTGCCAGCAGCTTAGACGCAACCCCGCTTCAGCCCCAGCATTTT. Supplemented by reference TRBV11-2 and TRBJ1-5, the full variable domain reads EAGVAQSPRYKIIEKRQSVAFWCNPISGHATLYWYQQILGQGPKLLIQFQNNGVVDDSQLPKDRFSAERLKGVDSTLKIQPAKLEDSAVYLCASSLDATPLQPQHFGDGTRLSIL.

This clonotype has only a few counts. V usage is TRBV6-5 and J usage is TRBJ2-3, with D possibly matching TRBD1 (6 bases). Germline lookup yields CDR1 MNHEY and CDR2 SVGAGI. The CDR3 consists of 15 residues. Trimming left V 9 bases short and J 7 bases short, with 23 bases between. The CDR3 loop reads CASARWQGIVHTQYF. The DNA of the CDR3 is TGTGCCAGTGCCCGATGGCAGGGGATCGTTCATACGCAGTATTTT.

CDR3 nucleotide sequence: TGCAGTGCTAGGGGACAGGTTAATTCACCCCTCCACTTT. Its protein product is CSARGQVNSPLHF. The rearrangement joins TRBV20-1 to TRBJ1-6; 8 bases align to TRBD1. The J segment lost 6 bases and the V segment lost 3 bases, leaving 1 base of the junction unmatched. Germline V CDR1 and CDR2: DFQATT, SNEGSKA (reference sequence). CDR3 length: 13 residues.

J is TRBJ2-1 and V is TRBV7-2, with D maybe TRBD2 (6 bases). Trimming took 5 bases from V and 2 from J, leaving 16 bases between them. This CDR3 comprises 16 residues. CDR1 is SGHTA and CDR2 is FQGNSA in the germline V gene. The CDR3 DNA reads TGTGCCAGCAGCGCCAGGGCGGCGGGAACCTACAATGAGCAGTTCTTC. This codes for CASSARAAGTYNEQFF.

This clonotype was found a few times. V gene TRBV6-4 combines with J gene TRBJ2-1; the match to TRBD1 covers 8 bases. V trimming: 6 bases; J trimming: 10 bases; junction bases outside the gene matches: 17. The length of the CDR3 is 16 residues. The germline V gene encodes CDR1 MRHNA and CDR2 SNTAGT. CDR3 bases: TGTGCCAGCAGAGCCTTCTCGGGACAGGTATTAGGAGAGCAGTTCTTC. It yields the protein CASRAFSGQVLGEQFF.

This clonotype was seen a few times. V usage is TRBV2 and J usage is TRBJ2-4; D may be TRBD1 or TRBD2 (5 bases each). The J call may be faulty, since TRBJ2-7 better matches the DNA end. CDR1 is SNHLY, CDR2 FYNNEI, per germline. The CDR3 runs to 14 residues. CDR3: CASRRASGPYEQYF. CDR3 coding DNA: TGTGCCAGCAGACGCGCCTCGGGACCCTACGAGCAGTACTTC.

V gene TRBV27 combines with J gene TRBJ1-5; 7 nucleotides align to TRBD1. CDR1 is MNHEY and CDR2 is SMNVEV in the germline V gene (reference sequence). This CDR3 has 16 residues. V shed 4 bases, J shed 2 bases, and the junction held 8 bases outside the gene matches. The CDR3 spells CASSYRGYSGNQPQHF. The CDR3 DNA reads as TGTGCCAGCAGTTACAGGGGTTATAGCGGCAATCAGCCCCAGCATTTT.

The chain employs TRBV9 and TRBJ2-7, with 10 bases fitting TRBD2. The CDR3 has 14 residues. With V trimmed by 2 bases and J by 5 bases, 4 bases remained unmatched. CDR1 SGDLS and CDR2 YYNGEE come from the germline V gene. The CDR3 region has the DNA TGTGCCAGCAGCGTGGGACTAGCGAACGACGAGCAGTACTTC. Protein sequence: CASSVGLANDEQYF.

This chain connects TRBV7-2 to TRBJ2-7, with D maybe TRBD1 (6 bases). Germline lookup yields CDR1 SGHTA and CDR2 FQGNSA. Trimming removed 5 bases from V and 2 bases from J, with 13 bases in between. The CDR3 covers 14 residues. The CDR3 here is CASSRRTVPYEQYF. The CDR3 DNA is TGTGCCAGCAGCCGACGGACAGTACCCTACGAGCAGTACTTC.

The rearrangement links TRBV12-3 or TRBV12-4 to TRBJ1-4; no clear D. The V end lost 2 bases, the J end lost 1 base, and 5 bases lay between the germline ends. The CDR3 has 14 amino acids. CDR3 region: CASSLSGTNEKLFF. The DNA of the CDR3 is TGTGCCAGCAGTTTATCGGGAACTAATGAAAAACTGTTTTTT.

The count of this clonotype is one. V is TRBV6-5 and J is TRBJ2-1; D ambiguous. The CDR3 covers 13 residues. Trimming shortened V by 7 bases and J by 6 bases, and 13 bases separated the two germline ends. Germline V gene sequence: CDR1 MNHEY, CDR2 SVGAGI. CDR3 sequence: CASIGNSPNEQFF. The CDR3 coding sequence is TGTGCCAGCATAGGGAATTCACCCAATGAGCAGTTCTTC.

This sequence joins TRBV7-8 and TRBJ2-1; 10 bases match TRBD1. In germline, CDR1 is SGHVS, CDR2 FQNEAQ. V lost 0 bases to trimming and J lost 5 bases; unmatched junction nucleotides: 13. The CDR3 extends over 19 amino acids. The CDR3 DNA sequence: TGTGCCAGCAGCTTAGCGCTTTGGGGACAGGGGAGGTCGAACAATGAGCAGTTCTTC. Its protein is CASSLALWGQGRSNNEQFF.

This rearrangement joins TRBV2 to TRBJ2-7; D not certain. Germline V gene lookup returns CDR1 SNHLY and CDR2 FYNNEI. The CDR3 consists of 14 residues. Trimming took 5 bases from V and 0 from J, leaving 11 bases between them. The CDR3 DNA is TGTGCCAGCAGTCGTGTCGTAGTCTCCTACGAGCAGTACTTC. This codes for CASSRVVVSYEQYF. The full variable domain, in which reference TRBV2 and TRBJ2-7 provide the parts outside the CDR3, is EPEVTQTPSHQVTQMGQEVILRCVPISNHLYFYWYRQILGQKVEFLVSFYNNEISEKSEIFDDQFSVERPDGSNFTLKIRSTKLEDSAMYFCASSRVVVSYEQYFGPGTRLTVT.